A single T cell receptor (beta chain) is shown here with its context. This sample was taken from a study of CD8 T cells in Susac syndrome. An input of 0.5 to 1 ug of RNA was subjected to reverse transcription using random hexamers. TCRdb used MiXCR to reprocess the immunoSEQ multiplex PCR reads, holding one entry per CDR3 protein. Of over 95,000 distinct CDR3 sequences listed, 80% to 95% are singletons. Unmatched junction bases numbered 9, after V lost 5 bases and J lost 2 bases. Germline V gene sequence: CDR1 SGHVS, CDR2 FNYEAQ. The CDR3 has 15 amino acids. The control participants were healthy donors, and these controls were matched with respect to both age and sex. While CD8+ and CD4+ T cells were isolated negatively, TEMRA cells were enriched by FACS.

The clonotype comes from a human donor in good health. The rearrangement joins TRBV7-6 to TRBJ2-7; 7 bases map to TRBD1. The material sequenced was CD4+ T cells from PBMCs. Here the CDR3 DNA reads TGTGCCAGCAGCGCCGACTCAGGGGGAACCTACGAGCAGTACTTC. As protein: CASSADSGGTYEQYF.